This T cell receptor (beta chain) appears in the sequencing data of a study of T cell changes during pregnancy in multiple sclerosis. Germline V CDR1 and CDR2: SGDLS, YYNGEE. The CDR3 is 14 amino acids. The ends were cut back, 0 bases at V and 7 bases at J, with 13 bases in the middle. TCRdb keeps only in-frame clones here, not all; method: immunoSEQ multiplex PCR. The sample has roughly 14,000 clones; roughly 84% are singletons. The sample in question was CD8+ T cells from peripheral blood mononuclear cells, obtained after pregnancy. V usage is TRBV9 and J usage is TRBJ1-2, with D perhaps matching TRBD1 (6 bases). The source is a female donor in good health, enrolled as a control in a pregnancy study. In nucleotides, the CDR3 is TGTGCCAGCAGCGTAGGGGCAGGGGCGGGTGGCTACACCTTC. This sequence encodes CASSVGAGAGGYTF.